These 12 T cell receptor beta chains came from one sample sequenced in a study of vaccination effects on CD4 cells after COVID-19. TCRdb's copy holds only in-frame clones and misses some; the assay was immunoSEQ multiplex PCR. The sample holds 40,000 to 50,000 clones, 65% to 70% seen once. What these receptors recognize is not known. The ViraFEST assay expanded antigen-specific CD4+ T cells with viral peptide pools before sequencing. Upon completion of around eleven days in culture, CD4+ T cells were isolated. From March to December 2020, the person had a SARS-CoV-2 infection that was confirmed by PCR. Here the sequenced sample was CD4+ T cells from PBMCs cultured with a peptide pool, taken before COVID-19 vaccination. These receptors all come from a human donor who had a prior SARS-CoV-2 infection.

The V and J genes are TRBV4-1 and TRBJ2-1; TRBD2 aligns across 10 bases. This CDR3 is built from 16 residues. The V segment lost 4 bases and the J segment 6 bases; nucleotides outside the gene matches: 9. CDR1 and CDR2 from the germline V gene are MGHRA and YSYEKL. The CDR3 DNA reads TGCGCCAGCAGCCCAAGCGGGGGGGCCCTCGGCAATGAGCAGTTCTTC. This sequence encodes CASSPSGGALGNEQFF.

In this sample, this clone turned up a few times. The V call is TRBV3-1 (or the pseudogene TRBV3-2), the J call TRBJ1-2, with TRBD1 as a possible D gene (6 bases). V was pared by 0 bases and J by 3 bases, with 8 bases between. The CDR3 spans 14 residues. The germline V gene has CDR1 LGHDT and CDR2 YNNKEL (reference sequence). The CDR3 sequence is CASSQDAGDYGYTF. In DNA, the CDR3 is TGTGCCAGCAGCCAAGATGCAGGGGACTATGGCTACACCTTC.

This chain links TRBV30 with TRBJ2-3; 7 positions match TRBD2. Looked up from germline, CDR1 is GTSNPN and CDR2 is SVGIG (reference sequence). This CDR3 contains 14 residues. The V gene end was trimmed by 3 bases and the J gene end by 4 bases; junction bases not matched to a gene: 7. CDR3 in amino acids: CAWRASGRADTQYF. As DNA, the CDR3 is TGTGCCTGGAGGGCTAGCGGTCGCGCAGATACGCAGTATTTT.

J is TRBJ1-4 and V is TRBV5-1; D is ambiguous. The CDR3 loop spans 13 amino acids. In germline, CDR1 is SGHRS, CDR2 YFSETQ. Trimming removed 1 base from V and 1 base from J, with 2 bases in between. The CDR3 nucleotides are TGCGCCAGCAGCTTGAAAACTAATGAAAAACTGTTTTTT. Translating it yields CASSLKTNEKLFF.

CDR3 region: CASSSRWDTQYF. CDR3 in DNA: TGTGCCAGCAGCTCCCGGTGGGATACGCAGTATTTT. The rearrangement uses TRBV7-2 and TRBJ2-3; D call uncertain. V was trimmed by 4 bases and J by 6 bases, leaving 8 bases between them. CDR1 SGHTA and CDR2 FQGNSA come from the germline V gene. This CDR3 spans 12 amino acids.

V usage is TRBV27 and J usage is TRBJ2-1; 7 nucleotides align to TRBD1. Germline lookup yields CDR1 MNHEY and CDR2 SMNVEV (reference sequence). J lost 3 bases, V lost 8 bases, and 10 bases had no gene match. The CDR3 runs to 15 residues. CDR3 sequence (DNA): TGTGCCAGCGGCGATCCGGGACAGTACTACAATGAGCAGTTCTTC. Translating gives CASGDPGQYYNEQFF.

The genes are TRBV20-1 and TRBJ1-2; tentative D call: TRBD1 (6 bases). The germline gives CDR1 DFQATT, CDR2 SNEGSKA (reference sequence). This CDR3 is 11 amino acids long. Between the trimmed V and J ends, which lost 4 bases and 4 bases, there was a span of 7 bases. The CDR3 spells CSAIQGYGYTF. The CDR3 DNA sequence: TGCAGTGCTATACAGGGCTATGGCTACACCTTC.

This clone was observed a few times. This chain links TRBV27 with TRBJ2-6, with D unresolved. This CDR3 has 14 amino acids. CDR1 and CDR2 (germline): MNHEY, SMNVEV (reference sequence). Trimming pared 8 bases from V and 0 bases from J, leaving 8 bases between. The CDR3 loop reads CASLPYSGANVLTF. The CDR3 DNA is TGTGCCAGCCTGCCCTACTCTGGGGCCAACGTCCTGACTTTC.

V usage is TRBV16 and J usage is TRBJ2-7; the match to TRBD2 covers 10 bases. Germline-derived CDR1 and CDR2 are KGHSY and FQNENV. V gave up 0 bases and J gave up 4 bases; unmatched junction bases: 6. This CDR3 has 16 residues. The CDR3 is CASSQSITSGEYEQYF. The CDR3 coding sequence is TGTGCCAGCAGCCAATCGATCACTAGCGGGGAATACGAGCAGTACTTC.

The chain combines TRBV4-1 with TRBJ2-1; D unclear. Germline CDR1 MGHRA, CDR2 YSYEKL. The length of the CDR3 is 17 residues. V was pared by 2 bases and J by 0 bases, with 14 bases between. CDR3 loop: CASSQLLTRASYNEQFF. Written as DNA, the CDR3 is TGCGCCAGCAGCCAACTTCTAACTCGGGCCTCCTACAATGAGCAGTTCTTC.

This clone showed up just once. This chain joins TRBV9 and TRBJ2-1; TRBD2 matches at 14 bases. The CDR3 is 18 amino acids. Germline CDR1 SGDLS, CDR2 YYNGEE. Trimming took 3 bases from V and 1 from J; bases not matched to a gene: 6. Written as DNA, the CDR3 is TGTGCCAGCAGCGACGGGACTAGCGGGAGTTGGTCCTACAATGAGCAGTTCTTC. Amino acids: CASSDGTSGSWSYNEQFF.

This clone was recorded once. The CDR3 region is CASGRQGAYEQYF. The CDR3 DNA follows: TGTGCCAGCGGCAGACAGGGGGCCTACGAGCAGTACTTC. This sequence joins TRBV5-4 and TRBJ2-7; 9 bases are a match to TRBD1. CDR3 length: 13 residues. Germline V gene lookup returns CDR1 SGHNT and CDR2 YYREEE (reference sequence). V shed 7 bases, J shed 2 bases, and the junction held 4 bases outside the gene matches.